One sample yielded the 11 T cell receptor beta chains listed below, sequenced in a study of identical twins. Using its own MiXCR run on the 5' RACE reads, TCRdb lists one record per CDR3 protein. The repertoire includes roughly 720,000 distinct CDR3 sequences, about 20% of them detected once, and around 13% sits in the top ten. Another study also made use of these data, one on T cells expressing NK-cell markers.

Input material: PBMCs. The receptors were gathered from a woman younger than 35 in good health.

This clonotype was seen at least ten times. The chain recombines TRBV20-1 with TRBJ2-5; D uncertain. Between the trimmed V and J ends, which lost 1 base and 5 bases, there was a span of 8 bases. Germline V gene lookup returns CDR1 DFQATT and CDR2 SNEGSKA (reference sequence). CDR3 length: 12 residues. The CDR3 sequence is CSARGSGETQYF. For the CDR3, the DNA is TGCAGTGCTAGAGGGAGTGGGGAGACCCAGTACTTC.

V is TRBV21-1 and J is TRBJ2-5; TRBD2, as called in the table, went unchecked against the DNA. TRBV21-1 constitutes a pseudogene. The CDR3 runs 12 residues. The CDR3 protein is CASSPCGDREYF. In nucleotides, the CDR3 is TGTGCCAGCAGCCCTTGCGGGGACCGCGAGTACTTC.

V gene TRBV12-3 or TRBV12-4 combines with J gene TRBJ2-1; no clear D gene. The CDR3 length is 13 residues. Trimming shortened V by 5 bases and J by 9 bases, and 14 bases separated the two germline ends. CDR3 coding DNA: TGTGCCAGCAGTGACCCATCGTCGGGTGAGCAGTTCTTC. Translating it yields CASSDPSSGEQFF.

This clonotype occurred a few times. The chain employs TRBV5-1 and TRBJ1-1, with unresolved D. The V and J ends lost 0 bases and 1 base respectively, with 7 bases between them. The CDR3 sequence is 14 residues long. The germline V gene encodes CDR1 SGHRS and CDR2 YFSETQ. CDR3 sequence: CASSLAQWNTEAFF. The CDR3 nucleotides read TGCGCCAGCAGCTTGGCCCAGTGGAACACTGAAGCTTTCTTT.

Only a few counts were recorded for this clonotype. The V call is TRBV20-1, the J call TRBJ2-3; D ambiguous. This CDR3 is 15 amino acids long. Germline CDR1 is DFQATT and CDR2 is SNEGSKA (reference sequence). The ends were cut back, 0 bases at V and 2 bases at J, with 12 bases in the middle. The CDR3 region is CSARDRKAFTDTQYF. CDR3 nucleotide sequence: TGCAGTGCTAGAGATCGCAAAGCCTTCACAGATACGCAGTATTTT.

This chain links TRBV15 with TRBJ2-5; TRBD2 matches at 10 bases. The CDR3 length is 17 residues. Germline lookup yields CDR1 LNHNV and CDR2 YYDKDF (reference sequence). J gave up 4 bases and V 0 bases, and 8 bases lay outside the gene matches. DNA for the CDR3: TGTGCCACCAGCAGAGATCGGGCTAGCGGGGGCGTAGAGACCCAGTACTTC. This translates into CATSRDRASGGVETQYF.

A few counts support this clonotype. The DNA of the CDR3 is TGCAGTGCTAGAGATCTAGAAGCGGGAATCTGGAATGAGCAGTTCTTC. It translates to CSARDLEAGIWNEQFF. This chain joins TRBV20-1 and TRBJ2-1; 7 nucleotides align to TRBD2. Per the germline V gene, CDR1 is DFQATT and CDR2 is SNEGSKA (reference sequence). The V gene end was trimmed by 0 bases and the J gene end by 7 bases; junction bases not matched to a gene: 12. The CDR3 runs to 16 residues.

The J gene is TRBJ1-5, the V gene TRBV20-1, with unresolved D. The CDR3 sequence is 14 residues long. Germline CDR1 reads DFQATT; CDR2 reads SNEGSKA (reference sequence). V gave up 4 bases and J gave up 0 bases, with 10 bases separating them. The DNA for the CDR3 is TGCAGTGCTATACAAGGAAATAGCAATCAGCCCCAGCATTTT. It yields the protein CSAIQGNSNQPQHF.

This chain links TRBV7-8 with TRBJ2-7; TRBD2 matches 9 bases. J gave up 2 bases and V 0 bases, and 8 bases lay outside the gene matches. CDR1 and CDR2 (germline): SGHVS, FQNEAQ. This CDR3 is built from 17 residues. CDR3 sequence: CASSLAPGLASTYEQYF. The CDR3 DNA follows: TGTGCCAGCAGCTTAGCTCCAGGACTAGCGAGCACCTACGAGCAGTACTTC.

The J gene is TRBJ2-1, the V gene TRBV9; D is perhaps TRBD1 (6 bases). The CDR3 runs 14 residues. V was shortened by 1 base and J by 9 bases, with 14 bases between the two germline ends. Germline loops: CDR1 SGDLS, CDR2 YYNGEE. CDR3 sequence reads: CASSVLRGNTEQFF. CDR3 nucleotides: TGTGCCAGCAGCGTATTAAGGGGGAACACTGAGCAGTTCTTC.

In this sample, this clonotype turned up a few times. The V gene is TRBV5-1, the J gene TRBJ2-3; TRBD2 is a possible D gene (6 bases). In germline, CDR1 is SGHRS, CDR2 YFSETQ. V was cut by 4 bases and J by 1 base, with 13 bases left in between. The CDR3 runs 15 residues. The chain's CDR3 is CASSREKRGTDTQYF. CDR3 nucleotides: TGCGCCAGCAGCCGTGAGAAGCGGGGCACAGATACGCAGTATTTT.